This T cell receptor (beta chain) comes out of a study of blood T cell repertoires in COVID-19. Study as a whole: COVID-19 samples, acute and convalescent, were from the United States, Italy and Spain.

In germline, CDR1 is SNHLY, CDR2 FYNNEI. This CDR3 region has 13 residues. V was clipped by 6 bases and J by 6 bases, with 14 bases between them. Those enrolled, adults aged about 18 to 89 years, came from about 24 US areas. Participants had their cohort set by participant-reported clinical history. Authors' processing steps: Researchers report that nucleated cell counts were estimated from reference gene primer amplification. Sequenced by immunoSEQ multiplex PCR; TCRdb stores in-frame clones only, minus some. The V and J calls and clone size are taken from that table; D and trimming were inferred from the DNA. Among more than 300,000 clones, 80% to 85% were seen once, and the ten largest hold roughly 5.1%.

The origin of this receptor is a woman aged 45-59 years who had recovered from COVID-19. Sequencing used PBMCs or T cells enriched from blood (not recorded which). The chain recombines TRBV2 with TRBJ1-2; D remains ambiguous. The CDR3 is CASSVSTINGYTF. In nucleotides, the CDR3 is TGTGCCAGCAGCGTCAGTACTATTAATGGCTACACCTTC.